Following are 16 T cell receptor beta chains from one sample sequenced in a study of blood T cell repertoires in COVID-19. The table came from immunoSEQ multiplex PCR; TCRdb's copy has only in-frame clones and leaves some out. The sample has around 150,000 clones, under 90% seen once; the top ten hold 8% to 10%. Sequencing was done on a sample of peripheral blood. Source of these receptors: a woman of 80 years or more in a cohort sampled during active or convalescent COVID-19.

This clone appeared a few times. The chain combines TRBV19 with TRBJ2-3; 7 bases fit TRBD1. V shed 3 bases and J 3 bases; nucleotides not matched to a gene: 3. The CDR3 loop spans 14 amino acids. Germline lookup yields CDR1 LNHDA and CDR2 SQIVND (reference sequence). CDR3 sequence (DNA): TGTGCCAGTAGTATCGACAGGGCTACAGATACGCAGTATTTT. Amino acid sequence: CASSIDRATDTQYF.

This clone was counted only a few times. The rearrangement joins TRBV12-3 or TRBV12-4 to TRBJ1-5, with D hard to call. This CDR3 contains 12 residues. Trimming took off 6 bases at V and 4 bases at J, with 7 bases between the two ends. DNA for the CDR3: TGTGCCAGCAGCCCCACAAATCAGCCCCAGCATTTT. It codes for CASSPTNQPQHF.

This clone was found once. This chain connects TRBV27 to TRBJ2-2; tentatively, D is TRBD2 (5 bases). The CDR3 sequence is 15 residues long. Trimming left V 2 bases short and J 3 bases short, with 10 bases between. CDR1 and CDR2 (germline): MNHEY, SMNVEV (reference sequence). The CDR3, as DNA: TGTGCCAGCAGTTTAATATCGGGGTACACCGGGGAGCTGTTTTTT. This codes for CASSLISGYTGELFF.

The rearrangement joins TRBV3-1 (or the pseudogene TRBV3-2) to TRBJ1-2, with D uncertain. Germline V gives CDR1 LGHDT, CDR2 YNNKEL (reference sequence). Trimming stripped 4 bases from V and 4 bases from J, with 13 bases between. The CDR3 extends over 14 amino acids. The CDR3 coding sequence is TGTGCCAGCAGCCCTATGACACAGTCCTATGGCTACACCTTC. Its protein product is CASSPMTQSYGYTF.

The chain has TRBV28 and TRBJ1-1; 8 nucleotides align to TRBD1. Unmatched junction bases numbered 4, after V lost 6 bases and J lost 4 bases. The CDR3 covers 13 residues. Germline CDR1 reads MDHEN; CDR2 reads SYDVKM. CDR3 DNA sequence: TGTGCCAGCAGAACAGGGGGAAGCACTGAAGCTTTCTTT. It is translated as CASRTGGSTEAFF.

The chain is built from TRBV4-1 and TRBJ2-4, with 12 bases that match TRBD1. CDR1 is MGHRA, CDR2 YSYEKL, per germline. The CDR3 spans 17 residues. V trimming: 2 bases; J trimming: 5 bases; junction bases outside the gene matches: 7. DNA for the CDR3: TGCGCCAGCAGCCAAAGTGGGACAGGGGGCGCAGAAAACATTCAGTACTTC. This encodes CASSQSGTGGAENIQYF.

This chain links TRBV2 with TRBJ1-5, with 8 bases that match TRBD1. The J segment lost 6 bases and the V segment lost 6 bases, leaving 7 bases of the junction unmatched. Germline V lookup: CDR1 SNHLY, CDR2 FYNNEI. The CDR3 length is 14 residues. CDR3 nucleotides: TGTGCCAGCAGCCAGACAGGGGTCGGTCAGCCCCAGCATTTT. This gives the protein CASSQTGVGQPQHF.

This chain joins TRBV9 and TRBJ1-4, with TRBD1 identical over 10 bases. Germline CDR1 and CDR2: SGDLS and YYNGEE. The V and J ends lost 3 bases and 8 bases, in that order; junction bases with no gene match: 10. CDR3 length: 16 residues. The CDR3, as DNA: TGTGCCAGCAGCGACGCCCGGACAGGGGGGAGAGAAAAACTGTTTTTT. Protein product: CASSDARTGGREKLFF.

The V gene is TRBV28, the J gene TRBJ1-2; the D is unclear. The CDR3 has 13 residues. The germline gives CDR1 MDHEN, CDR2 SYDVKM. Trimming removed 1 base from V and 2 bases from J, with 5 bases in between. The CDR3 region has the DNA TGTGCCAGCAGTTTATCCAGGAACTATGGCTACACCTTC. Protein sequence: CASSLSRNYGYTF.

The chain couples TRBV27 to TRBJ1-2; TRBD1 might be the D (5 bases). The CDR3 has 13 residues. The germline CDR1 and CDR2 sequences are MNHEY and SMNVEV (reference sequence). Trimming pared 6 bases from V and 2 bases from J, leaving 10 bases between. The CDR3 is CASRGLTNYGYTF. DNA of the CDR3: TGTGCCAGCAGGGGACTTACGAACTATGGCTACACCTTC.

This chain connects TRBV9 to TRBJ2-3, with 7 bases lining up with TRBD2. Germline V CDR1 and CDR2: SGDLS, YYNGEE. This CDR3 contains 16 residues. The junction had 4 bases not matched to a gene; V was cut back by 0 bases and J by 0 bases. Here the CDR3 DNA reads TGTGCCAGCAGCGTAGCGGGGGGAGCTAGCACAGATACGCAGTATTTT. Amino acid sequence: CASSVAGGASTDTQYF.

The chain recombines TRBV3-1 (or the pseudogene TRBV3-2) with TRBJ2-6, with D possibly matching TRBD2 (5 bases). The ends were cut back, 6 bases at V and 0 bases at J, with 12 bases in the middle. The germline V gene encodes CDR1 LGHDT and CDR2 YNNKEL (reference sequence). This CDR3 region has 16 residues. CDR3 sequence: CASSKGRVSGANVLTF. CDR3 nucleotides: TGTGCCAGCAGTAAAGGGCGGGTCTCTGGGGCCAACGTCCTGACTTTC.

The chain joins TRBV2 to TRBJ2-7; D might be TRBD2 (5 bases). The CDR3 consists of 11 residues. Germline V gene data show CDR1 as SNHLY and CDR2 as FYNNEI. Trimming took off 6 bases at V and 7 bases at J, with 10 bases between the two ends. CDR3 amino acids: CASRISGEQYF. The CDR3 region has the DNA TGTGCCAGCAGAATTTCGGGGGAGCAGTACTTC.

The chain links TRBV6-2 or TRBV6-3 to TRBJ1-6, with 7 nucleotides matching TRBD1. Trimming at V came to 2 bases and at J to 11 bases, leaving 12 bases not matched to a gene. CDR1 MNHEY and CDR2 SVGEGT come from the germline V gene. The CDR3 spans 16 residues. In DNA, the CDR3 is TGTGCCAGCAGTTACGCATCAGGGGACAGTCGTACACCCCTCCACTTT. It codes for CASSYASGDSRTPLHF.

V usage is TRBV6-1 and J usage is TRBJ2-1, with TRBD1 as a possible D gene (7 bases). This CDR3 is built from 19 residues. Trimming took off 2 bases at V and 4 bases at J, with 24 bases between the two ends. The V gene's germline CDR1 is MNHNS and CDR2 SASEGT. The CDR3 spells CASSEIFFTRAGGYNEQFF. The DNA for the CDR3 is TGTGCCAGCAGTGAAATATTTTTTACGAGGGCAGGGGGGTACAATGAGCAGTTCTTC.

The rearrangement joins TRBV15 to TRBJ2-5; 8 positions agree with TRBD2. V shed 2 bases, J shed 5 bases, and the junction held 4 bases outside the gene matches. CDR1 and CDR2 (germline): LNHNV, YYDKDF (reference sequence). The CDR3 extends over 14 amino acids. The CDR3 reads CATSRRGGGETQYF. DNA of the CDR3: TGTGCCACCAGCAGACGGGGGGGCGGGGAGACCCAGTACTTC.